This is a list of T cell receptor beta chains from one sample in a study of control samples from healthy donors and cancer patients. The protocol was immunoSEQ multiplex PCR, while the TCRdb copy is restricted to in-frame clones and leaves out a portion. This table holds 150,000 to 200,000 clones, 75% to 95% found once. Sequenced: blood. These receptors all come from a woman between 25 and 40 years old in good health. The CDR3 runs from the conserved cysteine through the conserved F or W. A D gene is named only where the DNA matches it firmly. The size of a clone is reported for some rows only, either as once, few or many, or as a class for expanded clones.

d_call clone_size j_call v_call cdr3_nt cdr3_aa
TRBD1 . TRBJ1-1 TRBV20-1 TGCAGTGCTAGTAACAGGGGGCAGGGGAACACTGAAGCTTTCTTT CSASNRGQGNTEAFF
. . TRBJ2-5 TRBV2 TGTGCCAGCGGAGGGTCCAGAGAGACCCAGTACTTC CASGGSRETQYF
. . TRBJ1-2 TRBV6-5 TGTGCCAGCAGGACATCCAACTATGGCTACACCTTC CASRTSNYGYTF
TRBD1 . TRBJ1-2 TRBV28 TGTGCCAGCAGTTACCCCCTTGGACAGGGGAGCTATGGCTACACCTTC CASSYPLGQGSYGYTF
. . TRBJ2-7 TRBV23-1 TGCGCCAGCAGTCAATCGTCCAGGGCCGAGCAGTACTTC CASSQSSRAEQYF
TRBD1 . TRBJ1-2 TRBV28 TGTGCCAGCAGATACCCACTCCGACAGGGGGCGGGTGGCTACACCTTC CASRYPLRQGAGGYTF
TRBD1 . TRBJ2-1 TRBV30 TGTGCCTGGAGTCGGGACAGGGGGCACAATGAGCAGTTCTTC CAWSRDRGHNEQFF
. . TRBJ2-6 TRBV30 TGTGCCTGGGACCAGGGGTCTGGGGCCAACGTCCTGACTTTC CAWDQGSGANVLTF
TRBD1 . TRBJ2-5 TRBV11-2 TGTGCCAGCAGCGCAGACAGGGGTGAGACCCAGTACTTC CASSADRGETQYF
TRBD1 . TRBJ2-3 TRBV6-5 TGTGCCAGCAGTTGGGACAGGGAGGCAGATACGCAGTATTTT CASSWDREADTQYF
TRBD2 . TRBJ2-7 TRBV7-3 TGTGCCAGCAGCCCAAGCGGGAGGGCCTACGAGCAGTACTTC CASSPSGRAYEQYF
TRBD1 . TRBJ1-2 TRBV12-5 TGTGCTAGTGGTACCGCGACAGGGGCGTATGGCTACACCTTC CASGTATGAYGYTF
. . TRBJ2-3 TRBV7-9 TGTGCCAGCAGCTTAGACGGGTTCACAGATACGCAGTATTTT CASSLDGFTDTQYF
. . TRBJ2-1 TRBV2 TGTGCCAGCAGTGGGTTGAATGAGCAGTTCTTC CASSGLNEQFF
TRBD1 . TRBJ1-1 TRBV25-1 TGTGCCAGCAGTGAATCGACAGGGCGGGACACTGAAGCTTTCTTT CASSESTGRDTEAFF
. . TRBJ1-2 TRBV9 TGTGCCAGCAGCGTAGGGCCAGCCTATGGCTACACCTTC CASSVGPAYGYTF
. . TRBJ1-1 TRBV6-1 TGTGCCAGCAGTGAAGGGTATCCCAGGGCTGAAGCTTTCTTT CASSEGYPRAEAFF
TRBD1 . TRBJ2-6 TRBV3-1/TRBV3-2 TGTGCCAGCAGCCAAGGACAGGGGTCTGGGGCCAACGTCCTGACTTTC CASSQGQGSGANVLTF
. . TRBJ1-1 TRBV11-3 TGTGCCAGCAGCTTAGATGGAGCAGGGAGGTTCACTGAAGCTTTCTTT CASSLDGAGRFTEAFF
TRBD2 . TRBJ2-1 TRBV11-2 TGTGCCAGCAGCTTGGCCGCTAGCGGGGGGGCGTATGAGCAGTTCTTC CASSLAASGGAYEQFF
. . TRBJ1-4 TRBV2 TGTGCCAGCAGTGACAGGGTTTATGAAAAACTGTTTTTT CASSDRVYEKLFF
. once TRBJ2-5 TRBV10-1 TGCGCCAGCAGTGAGTCACTGACGGAAGAGACCCAGTACTTC CASSESLTEETQYF
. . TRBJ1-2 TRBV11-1 TGTGCCAGCGGCGGGGTCTATGGCTACACCTTC CASGGVYGYTF
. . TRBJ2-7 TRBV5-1 TGCGCCAGCAGCTTGGCTAGTAGCCTTAGCTCCTACGAGCAGTACTTC CASSLASSLSSYEQYF
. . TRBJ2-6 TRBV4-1 TGCGCCAGCAGCCAAGGGGGCGCCTACTCTGGGGCCAACGTCCTGACTTTC CASSQGGAYSGANVLTF
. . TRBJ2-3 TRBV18 TGTGCCAGCTCACCACCACAGCGCACAGATACGCAGTATTTT CASSPPQRTDTQYF
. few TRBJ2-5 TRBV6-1 TGTGCCAGCAGTGACCCGCACCCCCAAGAGACCCAGTACTTC CASSDPHPQETQYF